The clone carrying this T cell receptor beta chain appeared a few times. Its cognate antigen is unknown. The data were taken from a study of T-cell reconstitution after alpha-beta-depleted transplantation in children. Unique molecular identifiers were incorporated when the TCRbeta library was constructed. MiXCR, run by TCRdb on the PCR reads, gives a single entry per CDR3 protein. The sample carries a few hundred thousand distinct CDR3 sequences, 20% to 30% recorded once. Germline V gives CDR1 SGHRS, CDR2 YFSETQ. This CDR3 is 14 amino acids long. Deletions cut 3 bases from V and 2 bases from J, with 10 bases between. Study-wide points: A year had passed since transplant, and T-cell counts and diversity by then came mostly from newly produced T cells.

The source of this sequence is a boy younger than two with Wiskott-Aldrich syndrome, due to receive a stem cell transplant. The chain carries TRBV5-1 and TRBJ2-3; D is unresolved. The specimen was PBMCs, collected before TCRalphabeta/CD19-depleted stem cell transplant. The CDR3, as DNA: TGCGCCAGCAGCTCTTCGATTGTCACAGATACGCAGTATTTT. Its protein product is CASSSSIVTDTQYF. The whole variable domain, remainder taken from reference TRBV5-1 and TRBJ2-3, is KAGVTQTPRYLIKTRGQQVTLSCSPISGHRSVSWYQQTPGQGLQFLFEYFSETQRNKGNFPGRFSGRQFSNSRSEMNVSTLELGDSALYLCASSSSIVTDTQYFGPGTRLTVL.